These 2 T cell receptor beta chains originate from one sample sequenced in a study of OX40 agonist ivuxolimab in advanced cancers. TCRdb keeps only in-frame clones here, not all; method: immunoSEQ multiplex PCR. Here the sample spans 75,000 to 80,000 clones, 83% being singletons. This specimen was CD4+ or CD8+ T cells sorted from blood, taken in a trial of the OX40 agonist ivuxolimab. These receptor sequences come from an adult with an advanced solid tumor such as melanoma, head and neck, liver or kidney cancer.

This rearrangement joins TRBV7-2 to TRBJ2-1; D unresolved. Trimming left V 1 base short and J 1 base short, with 5 bases between. The CDR3 is 14 amino acids. CDR1 and CDR2 from the germline V gene are SGHTA and FQGNSA. The CDR3 region has the DNA TGTGCCAGCAGCTTAGGACAATCCTACAATGAGCAGTTCTTC. Its translation is CASSLGQSYNEQFF.

This clone showed up just a few times. The J gene is TRBJ2-7, the V gene TRBV2; the D call may be TRBD1 or TRBD2 (5 bases each). Germline V gene sequence: CDR1 SNHLY, CDR2 FYNNEI. This CDR3 contains 12 residues. Trimming took 8 bases from V and 7 from J, leaving 15 bases between them. Here the CDR3 reads CASSYGAMEQYF. The CDR3 DNA sequence: TGTGCCAGCTCTTACGGGGCTATGGAGCAGTACTTC.